Here is one TCR beta chain with its context. Its specificity is not known. The J segment lost 4 bases and the V segment lost 3 bases, leaving 9 bases of the junction unmatched. CDR1 is SGDLS, CDR2 YYNGEE, per germline. The CDR3 extends over 15 amino acids. The data stem from a study of cytomegalovirus exposure and HLA in healthy donors. Assay used: immunoSEQ multiplex PCR; TCRdb lists only in-frame clones, some missing. The data show 190,000 or so clones, approximately 82% seen once. Study outcomes and limitations: Confirmation in vitro established that a few CMV-associated chains were specific for CMV antigens. For most TCR sequences rarity was the rule, although some public TCRs occurred in many donors.

Material: PBMCs. This chain connects TRBV9 to TRBJ2-7, with 8 bases aligning to TRBD1. This clonotype originated in a woman younger than 45 in good health and CMV-seropositive. Written as DNA, the CDR3 is TGTGCCAGCAGCGCCGACGCAGGGGGCCAATACGAGCAGTACTTC. Protein sequence: CASSADAGGQYEQYF.